The present T cell receptor (beta chain) was sequenced within a study of cytomegalovirus exposure and HLA in healthy donors. Notes on this clone: No antigen is known for it.

Notes on the study in general: Earlier findings revealed that most TCR beta V segments proved productive either about 87% or about 30% of the time.

The PCR had 60 Vbeta and 13 Jbeta primers. Sequencing was performed with immunoSEQ multiplex PCR; in TCRdb, only in-frame clones are kept and a portion is missing. The sample contains more than 200,000 clones, 65% to 80% of which appear only once. The sequence was collected from a man aged 35 to 55 in good health and CMV-seronegative. Sequencing was carried out using PBMCs.

CDR3: CASSVYGTGSDYGYTF. The CDR3 DNA reads as TGTGCCAGCAGCGTATACGGGACAGGAAGTGACTATGGCTACACCTTC. This chain uses TRBV9 with TRBJ1-2; 8 bases agree with TRBD1. CDR3 length: 16 residues. J lost 3 bases, V lost 1 base, and 8 bases had no gene match. Germline V gene sequence: CDR1 SGDLS, CDR2 YYNGEE.